The rows below give T cell receptor beta chains drawn from one sample of a study of CD8 T cells in ankylosing spondylitis. TCRdb fed the 5' RACE reads into MiXCR, producing one record per CDR3 protein. The repertoire holds tens of thousands of distinct CDR3 sequences, with less than 4% as singletons. Sequences were obtained from blood, either unsorted or a sorted T cell fraction (not recorded which). The receptors originated from a male donor with ankylosing spondylitis or in good health (not recorded which). CDR3s include the opening cysteine and the closing phenylalanine or tryptophan. D genes are given only for firm matches. The size entry is marked missing in some rows and otherwise reads once, few, many or a size class.

abundance | j_gene | v_gene | d_gene | CDR3nt | CDR3aa
many | TRBJ2-3 | TRBV9 | . | TGTGCCAGCAGCGAGGACCTGGGCACAGATACGCAGTATTTT | CASSEDLGTDTQYF
many | TRBJ1-4 | TRBV9 | . | TGTGCCAGCAGCCCATCTGTCCGAGATGAAAAACTGTTTTTT | CASSPSVRDEKLFF
. | TRBJ1-2 | TRBV9 | . | TGTGCCAGCAGCGTAGCTACAGGCCCCTATGGCTACACCTTC | CASSVATGPYGYTF
many | TRBJ2-2 | TRBV9 | . | TGTGCCAGCAGCCCGTCAGGGAGGCAGGGGTACCTTTCCAACACCGGGGAGCTGTTTTTT | CASSPSGRQGYLSNTGELFF
medium-sized | TRBJ2-5 | TRBV9 | TRBD2 | TGTGCCAGCAGCGTTAGCGGGGGGAACCAAGAGACCCAGTACTTC | CASSVSGGNQETQYF
many | TRBJ2-1 | TRBV9 | TRBD2 | TGTGCCAGCAGCGTAGCGGGACTAGCGGGTCGGTACAATGAGCAGTTCTTC | CASSVAGLAGRYNEQFF
many | TRBJ2-1 | TRBV9 | TRBD2 | TGTGCCAGCAGCACTCGGACTAGCGGAATCGGTGGGGATTACAATGAGCAGTTCTTC | CASSTRTSGIGGDYNEQFF
many | TRBJ1-3 | TRBV9 | . | TGTGCCAGCAGCGCCACCCCAGGGAGCCGCTCTGGAAACACCATATATTTT | CASSATPGSRSGNTIYF
many | TRBJ1-2 | TRBV9 | . | TGTGCCAGCAGCGTACGGCCGGACGAGCGTGGCTACACCTTC | CASSVRPDERGYTF
. | TRBJ2-6 | TRBV9 | . | TGTGCCAGCAGCGTATACGCTGGGGCCAACGTCCTGACTTTC | CASSVYAGANVLTF
many | TRBJ2-1 | TRBV9 | TRBD2 | TGTGCCAGCAGCGTAGCTAGCGGGAGGAACAGTGAGCAGTTCTTC | CASSVASGRNSEQFF